The present T cell receptor beta chain was sequenced within a study of cytomegalovirus exposure and HLA in healthy donors. Study-wide results and caveats: CMV antigen specificity of a few CMV-associated chains was confirmed in vitro. Reports indicated that the classifier achieved high specificity and sensitivity in diagnosing cytomegalovirus status. The tendency of first-cohort TCR clusters to co-occur in the 120 validation repertoires was identified by a subsequent analysis.

The method was immunoSEQ multiplex PCR; TCRdb's version includes in-frame clones alone and lacks a portion of them. The repertoire consists of over 110,000 clones, with approximately 86% occurring once and the leading ten covering just under 9%. The CDR3 is 15 residues long. V was pared by 1 base and J by 2 bases, with 2 bases of the junction left unmatched. The germline gives CDR1 SGHTA, CDR2 FQGTGA. Turning to this clone: Its antigen is not identified.

The V gene is TRBV7-3, the J gene TRBJ2-1, with 7 bases lining up with TRBD2. The clonotype comes from a young man in good health and CMV-seropositive. Sequences were obtained from PBMCs. The DNA for the CDR3 is TGTGCCAGCAGCTTAAGCGGGAGCACCTACAATGAGCAGTTCTTC. Protein sequence: CASSLSGSTYNEQFF. Based on the CDR3 plus reference TRBV7-3 and TRBJ2-1, the full variable domain is GAGVSQTPSNKVTEKGKYVELRCDPISGHTALYWYRQSLGQGPEFLIYFQGTGAADDSGLPNDRFFAVRPEGSVSTLKIQRTERGDSAVYLCASSLSGSTYNEQFFGPGTRLTVL.